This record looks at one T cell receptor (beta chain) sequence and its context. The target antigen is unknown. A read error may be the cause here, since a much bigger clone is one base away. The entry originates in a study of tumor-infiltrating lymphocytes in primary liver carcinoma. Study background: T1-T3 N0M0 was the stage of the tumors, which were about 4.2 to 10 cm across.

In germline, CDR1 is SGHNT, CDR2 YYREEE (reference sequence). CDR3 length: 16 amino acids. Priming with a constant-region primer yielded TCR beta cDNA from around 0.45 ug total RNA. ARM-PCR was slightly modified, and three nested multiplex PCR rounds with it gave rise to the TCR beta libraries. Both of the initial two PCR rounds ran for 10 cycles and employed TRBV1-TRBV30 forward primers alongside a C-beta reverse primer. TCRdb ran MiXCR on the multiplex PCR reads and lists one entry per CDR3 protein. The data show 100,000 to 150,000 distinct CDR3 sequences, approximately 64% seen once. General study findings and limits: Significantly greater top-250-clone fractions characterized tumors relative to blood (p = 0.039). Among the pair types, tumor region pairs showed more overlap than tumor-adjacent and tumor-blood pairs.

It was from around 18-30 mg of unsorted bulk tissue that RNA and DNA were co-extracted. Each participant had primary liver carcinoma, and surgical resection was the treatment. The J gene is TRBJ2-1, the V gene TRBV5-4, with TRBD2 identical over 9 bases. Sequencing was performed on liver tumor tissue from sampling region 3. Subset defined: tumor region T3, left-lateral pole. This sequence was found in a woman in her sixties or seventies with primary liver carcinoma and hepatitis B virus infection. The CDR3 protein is CDSSEGLAQTYNEQFF. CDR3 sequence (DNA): TGTGACAGCAGCGAAGGACTAGCGCAAACCTACAATGAGCAGTTCTTC.